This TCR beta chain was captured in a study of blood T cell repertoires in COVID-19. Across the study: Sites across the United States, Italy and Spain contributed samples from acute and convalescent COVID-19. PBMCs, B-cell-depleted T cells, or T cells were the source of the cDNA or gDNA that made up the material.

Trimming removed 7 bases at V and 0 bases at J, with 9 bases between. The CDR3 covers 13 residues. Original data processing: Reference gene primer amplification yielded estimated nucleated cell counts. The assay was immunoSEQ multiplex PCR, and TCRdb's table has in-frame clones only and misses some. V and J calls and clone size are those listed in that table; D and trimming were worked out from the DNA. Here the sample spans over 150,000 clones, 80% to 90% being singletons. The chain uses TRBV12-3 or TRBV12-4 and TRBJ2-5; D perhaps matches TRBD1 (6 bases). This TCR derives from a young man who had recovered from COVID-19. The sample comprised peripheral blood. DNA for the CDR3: TGTGCCAGCAATGACAGGTACCAAGAGACCCAGTACTTC. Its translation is CASNDRYQETQYF.